This TCR beta chain was obtained from a study of OX40 agonist ivuxolimab in advanced cancers. Across the whole study: Participants could have had prior anti-PD-1, anti-PD-L1 or anti-CTLA-4 therapy, and roughly 40% had some. General study points: Normalized expansion of T-cell clones was also low for some nonresponders. Low clonal expansion, among the lowest seen, marked partial responders at 0.1-3.0 mg/kg.

A remark on this clone: What it recognizes is unknown.

Data came from immunoSEQ multiplex PCR; TCRdb stores just in-frame clones and leaves some out. In the table there are 50,000 to 65,000 clones, 75% to 90% of which are singletons. The investigators sampled blood at baseline, at cycle 4 day 1, and at cycle 7 day 1. Germline-derived CDR1 and CDR2 are SGHRS and YFSETQ. V shed 0 bases and J shed 2 bases, with 12 bases lying between them. The CDR3 loop spans 15 amino acids. The sequence derives from an adult with an advanced solid tumor such as melanoma, head and neck, liver or kidney cancer. The rearrangement links TRBV5-1 to TRBJ2-7; the D is unclear. Source: CD4+ or CD8+ T cells sorted from blood, taken in a trial of the OX40 agonist ivuxolimab. CDR3 sequence (DNA): TGCGCCAGCAGCTTGGACGGCAGCTCCGCCTACGAGCAGTACTTC. It codes for CASSLDGSSAYEQYF.